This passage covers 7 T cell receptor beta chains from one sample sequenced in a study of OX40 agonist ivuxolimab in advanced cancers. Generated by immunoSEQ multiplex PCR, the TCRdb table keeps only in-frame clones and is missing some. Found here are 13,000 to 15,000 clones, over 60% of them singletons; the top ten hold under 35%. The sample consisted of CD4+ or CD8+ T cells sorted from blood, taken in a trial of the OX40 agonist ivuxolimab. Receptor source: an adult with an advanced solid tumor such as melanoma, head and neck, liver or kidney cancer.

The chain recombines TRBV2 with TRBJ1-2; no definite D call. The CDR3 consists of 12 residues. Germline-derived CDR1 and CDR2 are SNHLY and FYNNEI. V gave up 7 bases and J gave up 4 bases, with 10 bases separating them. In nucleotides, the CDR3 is TGTGCCAGCATTTATGACGGCTATGGCTACACCTTC. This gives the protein CASIYDGYGYTF.

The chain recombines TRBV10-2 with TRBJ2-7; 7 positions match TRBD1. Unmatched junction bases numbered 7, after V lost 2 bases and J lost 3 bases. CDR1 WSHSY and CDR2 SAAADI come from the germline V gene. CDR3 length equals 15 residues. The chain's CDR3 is CASSEDRDYFYEQYF. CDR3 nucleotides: TGCGCCAGCAGTGAGGACAGGGATTACTTCTACGAGCAGTACTTC.

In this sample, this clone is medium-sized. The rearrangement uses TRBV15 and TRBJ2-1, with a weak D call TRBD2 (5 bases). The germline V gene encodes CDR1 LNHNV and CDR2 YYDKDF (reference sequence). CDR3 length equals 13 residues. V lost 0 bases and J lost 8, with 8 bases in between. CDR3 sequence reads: CATSRDQADEQFF. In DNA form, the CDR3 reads TGTGCCACCAGCAGAGATCAAGCGGATGAGCAGTTCTTC.

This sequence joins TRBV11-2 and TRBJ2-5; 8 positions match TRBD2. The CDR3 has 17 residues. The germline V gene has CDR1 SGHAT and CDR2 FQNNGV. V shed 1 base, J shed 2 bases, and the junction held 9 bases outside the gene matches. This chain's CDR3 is CASSLGAFTGGQETQYF. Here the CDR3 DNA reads TGTGCCAGCAGCTTAGGGGCATTTACGGGAGGGCAAGAGACCCAGTACTTC.

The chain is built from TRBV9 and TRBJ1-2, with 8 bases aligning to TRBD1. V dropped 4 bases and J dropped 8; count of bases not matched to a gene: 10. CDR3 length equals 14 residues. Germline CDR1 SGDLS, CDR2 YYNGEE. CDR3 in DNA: TGTGCCAGCAGCTCCCCGCAGGGGGCGCGAGGCTACACCTTC. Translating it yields CASSSPQGARGYTF. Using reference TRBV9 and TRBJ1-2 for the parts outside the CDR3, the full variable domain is DSGVTQTPKHLITATGQRVTLRCSPRSGDLSVYWYQQSLDQGLQFLIQYYNGEERAKGNILERFSAQQFPDLHSELNLSSLELGDSALYFCASSSPQGARGYTFGSGTRLTVV.

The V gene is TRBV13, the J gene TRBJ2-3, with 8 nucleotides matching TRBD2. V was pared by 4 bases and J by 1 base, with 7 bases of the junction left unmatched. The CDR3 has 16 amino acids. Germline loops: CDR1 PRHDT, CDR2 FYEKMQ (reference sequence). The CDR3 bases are TGTGCCAGCAGCTCGAAAGCGGGAGATGGCACAGATACGCAGTATTTT. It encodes CASSSKAGDGTDTQYF.

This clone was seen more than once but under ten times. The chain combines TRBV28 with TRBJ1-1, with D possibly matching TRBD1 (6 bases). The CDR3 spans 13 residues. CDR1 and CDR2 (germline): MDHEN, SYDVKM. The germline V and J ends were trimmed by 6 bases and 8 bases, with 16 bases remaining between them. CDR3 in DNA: TGTGCCAGCAGCGCCGCGGGGGCATTAGAAGCTTTCTTT. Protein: CASSAAGALEAFF.